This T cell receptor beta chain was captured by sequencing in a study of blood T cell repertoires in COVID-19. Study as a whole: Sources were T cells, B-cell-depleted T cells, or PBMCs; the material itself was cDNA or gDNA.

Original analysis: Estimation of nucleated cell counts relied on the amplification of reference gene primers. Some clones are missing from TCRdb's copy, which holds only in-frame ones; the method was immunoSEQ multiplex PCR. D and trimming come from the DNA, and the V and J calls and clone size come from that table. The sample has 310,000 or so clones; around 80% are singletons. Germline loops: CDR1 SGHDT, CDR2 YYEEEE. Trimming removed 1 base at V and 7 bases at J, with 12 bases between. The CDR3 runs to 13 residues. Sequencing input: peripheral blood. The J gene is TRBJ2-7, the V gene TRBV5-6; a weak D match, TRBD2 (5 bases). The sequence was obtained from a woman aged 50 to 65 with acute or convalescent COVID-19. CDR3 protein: CASSLQRNTEQYF. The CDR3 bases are TGTGCCAGCAGCTTGCAGCGGAATACGGAGCAGTACTTC.